These 28 T cell receptor beta chains share one sample of origin, sequenced in a study of chemoradiotherapy in HPV16-positive cancers. Using immunoSEQ multiplex PCR, the repertoire was profiled, and TCRdb retains in-frame clones only, with some absent. This table has about 68,000 clones, 85% to 90% appearing once. The input for sequencing was blood, taken from a patient who underwent chemoradiotherapy. These receptors were taken from a human donor with HPV-associated anogenital cancer.

The V and J genes are TRBV11-2 and TRBJ1-5, with D possibly being TRBD1 (5 bases). This CDR3 comprises 14 residues. V shed 8 bases and J shed 0 bases, with 11 bases lying between them. Germline CDR1 SGHAT, CDR2 FQNNGV. The CDR3 loop reads CASAPGASNQPQHF. DNA of the CDR3: TGTGCCAGCGCCCCCGGGGCTAGCAATCAGCCCCAGCATTTT.

Turning to this clone: An end of the junction differs from the germline gene, which may be a read error. The chain has TRBV7-7 and TRBJ2-2; 11 nucleotides agree with TRBD1. There are 15 residues in the CDR3. Per germline, CDR1 SSHAT and CDR2 FNYEAQ (reference sequence). CDR3 coding DNA: TGTGCTAGCAGCTCCGGACAGGGGGCTGGCGGGGAGCTGTTTTTT. Protein: CASSSGQGAGGELFF. The entire variable domain, with the rest obtained from reference TRBV7-7 and TRBJ2-2, is as follows: GAGVSQSPRYKVTKRGQDVTLRCDPISSHATLYWYQQALGQGPEFLTYFNYEAQPDKSGLPSDRFSAERPEGSISTLTIQRTEQRDSAMYRCASSSGQGAGGELFFGEGSRLTVL.

This sequence joins TRBV27 and TRBJ2-7; TRBD2 might be the D (5 bases). The germline gives CDR1 MNHEY, CDR2 SMNVEV (reference sequence). V was pared by 5 bases and J by 2 bases, with 13 bases between. This CDR3 contains 14 residues. CDR3 sequence: CASSLRDTTYEQYF. CDR3 in DNA: TGTGCCAGCAGTCTCCGGGATACAACCTACGAGCAGTACTTC.

This chain joins TRBV15 and TRBJ1-3; no clear D gene. CDR3 length equals 16 residues. Germline V gene data show CDR1 as LNHNV and CDR2 as YYDKDF (reference sequence). Trimming cost V 2 bases and J 4 bases, with 15 bases left between them. CDR3 sequence: CATSRNTHLEGNTIYF. CDR3 nucleotide sequence: TGTGCCACCAGCAGAAACACTCATCTCGAGGGAAACACCATATATTTT.

V usage is TRBV28 and J usage is TRBJ2-1; D is perhaps TRBD2 (7 bases). This CDR3 contains 19 residues. V was trimmed by 3 bases and J by 11 bases, leaving 32 bases between them. Germline CDR1 MDHEN, CDR2 SYDVKM. Here the CDR3 DNA reads TGTGCCAGCAGTTTGCCCACCCGGGACACCTCCGGACTAGTCCTACAGCAGTTCTTC. Translating gives CASSLPTRDTSGLVLQQFF.

The chain is built from TRBV10-1 and TRBJ1-4, with D uncertain. Germline CDR1 and CDR2: WNHNN and SYGVQD (reference sequence). V was trimmed by 2 bases and J by 8 bases, leaving 9 bases between them. The CDR3 contains 13 residues. CDR3 DNA sequence: TGCGCCAGCAGTGAGAGGATTGGCGAAAAACTGTTTTTT. Amino acids: CASSERIGEKLFF.

The rearrangement joins TRBV5-4 to TRBJ2-7; tentative D call: TRBD1 (5 bases). Germline-derived CDR1 and CDR2 are SGHNT and YYREEE (reference sequence). The CDR3 is made up of 13 amino acids. Trimming took off 0 bases at V and 6 bases at J, with 10 bases between the two ends. This CDR3 is CASSLVSGREQYF. Written as DNA, the CDR3 is TGTGCCAGCAGCTTGGTGTCAGGGCGCGAGCAGTACTTC. Supplemented by reference TRBV5-4 and TRBJ2-7, the full variable domain reads ETGVTQSPTHLIKTRGQQVTLRCSSQSGHNTVSWYQQALGQGPQFIFQYYREEENGRGNFPPRFSGLQFPNYSSELNVNALELDDSALYLCASSLVSGREQYFGPGTRLTVT.

This chain links TRBV11-2 with TRBJ2-7; 12 nucleotides match TRBD2. Trimming removed 5 bases from V and 7 bases from J; junction bases left unmatched: 9. The CDR3 has 15 amino acids. CDR1 SGHAT and CDR2 FQNNGV come from the germline V gene. The CDR3 is CASSLGTSGFEEQYF. CDR3 coding DNA: TGTGCCAGCAGCCTAGGGACTAGCGGGTTCGAGGAGCAGTACTTC. The full variable domain, completed using reference TRBV11-2 and TRBJ2-7, is EAGVAQSPRYKIIEKRQSVAFWCNPISGHATLYWYQQILGQGPKLLIQFQNNGVVDDSQLPKDRFSAERLKGVDSTLKIQPAKLEDSAVYLCASSLGTSGFEEQYFGPGTRLTVT.

This clone was seen a handful of times. J is TRBJ1-4 and V is TRBV6-5, with 10 bases lining up with TRBD1. The V segment lost 5 bases and the J segment 8 bases; nucleotides outside the gene matches: 8. This CDR3 has 15 residues. Germline CDR1 MNHEY, CDR2 SVGAGI. The CDR3 bases are TGTGCCAGCAGTCTAGGGACAGGGGTCGGGGAAAAACTGTTTTTT. It is translated as CASSLGTGVGEKLFF.

The chain couples TRBV6-5 to TRBJ2-5, with TRBD2 as a possible D gene (6 bases). This CDR3 comprises 15 residues. V gave up 6 bases and J gave up 0 bases, with 14 bases separating them. The germline gives CDR1 MNHEY, CDR2 SVGAGI. The CDR3 DNA is TGTGCCAGCAGCCTGGGGGGATCGTACCAAGAGACCCAGTACTTC. It yields the protein CASSLGGSYQETQYF.

Here the CDR3 DNA reads TGTGCCAGCGGTCCCTTTGGAGAGCAGTACTTC. This encodes CASGPFGEQYF. The V call is TRBV2, the J call TRBJ2-7; D not certain. The CDR3 has 11 residues. Trimming removed 8 bases at V and 7 bases at J, with 12 bases between. Germline loops: CDR1 SNHLY, CDR2 FYNNEI.

The chain is built from TRBV28 and TRBJ1-1; D ambiguous. Per the germline V gene, CDR1 is MDHEN and CDR2 is SYDVKM. This CDR3 is built from 12 residues. Between the trimmed V and J ends, which lost 4 bases and 2 bases, there was a span of 5 bases. DNA for the CDR3: TGTGCCAGCAGTTATATAAACACTGAAGCTTTCTTT. Amino acids: CASSYINTEAFF.

V and J are TRBV9 and TRBJ2-7; 9 nucleotides align to TRBD1. The CDR3 has 15 amino acids. The germline gives CDR1 SGDLS, CDR2 YYNGEE. V lost 2 bases and J lost 0; bases outside the gene matches: 3. The CDR3 coding sequence is TGTGCCAGCAGCGTCCGGGACAGGGCCTCCTACGAGCAGTACTTC. Translating it yields CASSVRDRASYEQYF.

This chain joins TRBV11-2 and TRBJ1-5, with TRBD1 matching over 7 bases. CDR3 size: 14 residues. The V gene end was trimmed by 5 bases and the J gene end by 4 bases; junction bases not matched to a gene: 5. The V gene's germline CDR1 is SGHAT and CDR2 FQNNGV. The CDR3 sequence: CASSPTGANQPQHF. The CDR3 nucleotides read TGTGCCAGCAGCCCCACAGGGGCTAATCAGCCCCAGCATTTT.

In its sample, this clone was seen once. The chain uses TRBV4-1 and TRBJ2-1; the D gene is possibly TRBD2 (5 bases). The V gene's germline CDR1 is MGHRA and CDR2 YSYEKL. This CDR3 comprises 15 residues. V shed 1 base and J shed 7 bases, with 14 bases lying between them. CDR3 residues: CASSQAGMAKNEQFF. In nucleotides, the CDR3 is TGCGCCAGCAGCCAAGCCGGGATGGCGAAGAATGAGCAGTTCTTC.

V usage is TRBV19 and J usage is TRBJ1-5; D gene ambiguous. Trimming pared 3 bases from V and 5 bases from J, leaving 20 bases between. CDR1 is LNHDA, CDR2 SQIVND, per germline (reference sequence). This CDR3 region has 17 residues. CDR3 loop: CASSISTGKAIDQPQHF. The CDR3 bases are TGTGCCAGTAGTATCTCAACGGGGAAGGCGATAGATCAGCCCCAGCATTTT. The full variable domain, rest sourced from reference TRBV19 and TRBJ1-5, is DGGITQSPKYLFRKEGQNVTLSCEQNLNHDAMYWYRQDPGQGLRLIYYSQIVNDFQKGDIAEGYSVSREKKESFPLTVTSAQKNPTAFYLCASSISTGKAIDQPQHFGDGTRLSIL.

The J gene is TRBJ2-1, the V gene TRBV7-9, with TRBD1 as a possible D gene (7 bases). CDR1 is SEHNR and CDR2 is FQNEAQ in the germline V gene (reference sequence). Trimming stripped 1 base from V and 8 bases from J, with 21 bases between. CDR3 length: 17 amino acids. Here the CDR3 reads CASSLGRGRGRVDEQFF. CDR3 in DNA: TGTGCCAGCAGCTTAGGAAGGGGGCGGGGTAGAGTCGATGAGCAGTTCTTC.

The chain recombines TRBV6-1 with TRBJ2-6, with no clear D. Germline V lookup: CDR1 MNHNS, CDR2 SASEGT. The CDR3 runs 14 residues. Between the trimmed V and J ends, which lost 4 bases and 4 bases, there was a span of 8 bases. CDR3 loop: CASSVPGGANVLTF. As DNA, the CDR3 is TGTGCCAGCAGTGTGCCCGGGGGGGCCAACGTCCTGACTTTC.

The chain joins TRBV10-3 to TRBJ1-1; 11 bases line up with TRBD1. Germline values: CDR1 ENHRY, CDR2 SYGVKD. V gave up 7 bases and J gave up 4 bases; unmatched junction bases: 2. The CDR3 is 13 amino acids. The CDR3 region is CAIKGQGATEAFF. Written as DNA, the CDR3 is TGTGCCATCAAAGGACAGGGGGCCACTGAAGCTTTCTTT.

The chain is built from TRBV5-6 and TRBJ2-4; D is ambiguous. The CDR3 consists of 13 residues. The V gene's germline CDR1 is SGHDT and CDR2 YYEEEE. Trimming removed 6 bases at V and 0 bases at J, with 7 bases between. Here the CDR3 reads CASNTGAKNIQYF. The CDR3 DNA sequence: TGTGCCAGCAACACCGGAGCCAAAAACATTCAGTACTTC.

This rearrangement joins TRBV6-5 to TRBJ2-1; 7 bases align to TRBD2. The CDR3 is 15 amino acids. Germline V gene lookup returns CDR1 MNHEY and CDR2 SVGAGI. The V gene end was trimmed by 6 bases and the J gene end by 3 bases; junction bases not matched to a gene: 8. CDR3 nucleotide sequence: TGTGCCAGCAGCCCGAGCGGGGCCTACTACAATGAGCAGTTCTTC. Translated: CASSPSGAYYNEQFF.

The rearrangement links TRBV6-6 to TRBJ2-5, with D uncertain. The CDR3 is 15 residues long. Germline V gene data show CDR1 as MNHNY and CDR2 as SVGAGI (reference sequence). Trimming pared 5 bases from V and 1 base from J, leaving 14 bases between. CDR3 region: CASSTTAVTQETQYF. Written as DNA, the CDR3 is TGTGCCAGCAGTACCACCGCGGTAACCCAAGAGACCCAGTACTTC.

The genes are TRBV5-5 and TRBJ2-7, with 7 positions matching TRBD2. CDR3 length equals 12 residues. V dropped 2 bases and J dropped 6; count of bases not matched to a gene: 2. The germline V gene has CDR1 SGHKS and CDR2 YYEKEE (reference sequence). The CDR3 nucleotides are TGTGCCAGCAGCTTCGGGGGGTTCGAGCAGTACTTC. It codes for CASSFGGFEQYF.

The chain carries TRBV19 and TRBJ1-2; no reliable D call. Trimming shortened V by 2 bases and J by 8 bases, and 15 bases separated the two germline ends. The CDR3 has 14 residues. Per germline, CDR1 LNHDA and CDR2 SQIVND (reference sequence). For the CDR3, the DNA is TGTGCCAGTAGTATAACCCGGACGGGAGGGGGCTACACCTTC. This sequence encodes CASSITRTGGGYTF.

The rearrangement joins TRBV2 to TRBJ1-2; D is unresolved. The V end lost 7 bases, the J end lost 7 bases, and 13 bases lay between the germline ends. This CDR3 comprises 12 residues. Per germline, CDR1 SNHLY and CDR2 FYNNEI. The CDR3 sequence is CASTGQEAGYTF. The DNA for the CDR3 is TGTGCCAGCACCGGCCAAGAGGCTGGCTACACCTTC.

The chain combines TRBV6-6 with TRBJ1-4; D not resolved. From germline, CDR1 is MNHNY and CDR2 SVGAGI (reference sequence). The CDR3 length is 12 residues. The V and J ends lost 2 bases and 6 bases respectively, with 4 bases between them. CDR3 sequence (DNA): TGTGCCAGCAGTTACGTAGATGAAAAACTGTTTTTT. Protein product: CASSYVDEKLFF.

V and J are TRBV9 and TRBJ2-7; D perhaps matches TRBD1 (6 bases). Germline values: CDR1 SGDLS, CDR2 YYNGEE. Trimming removed 4 bases from V and 4 bases from J, with 15 bases in between. The CDR3 runs 14 residues. The chain's CDR3 is CASSLDGRGYEQYF. DNA of the CDR3: TGTGCCAGCAGCTTAGACGGCAGGGGTTACGAGCAGTACTTC.

This rearrangement joins TRBV20-1 to TRBJ2-3; unclear D gene. CDR1 is DFQATT, CDR2 SNEGSKA, per germline (reference sequence). The CDR3 is 10 amino acids. V shed 6 bases and J shed 6 bases, with 7 bases lying between them. The CDR3 protein is CSATRDTQYF. DNA of the CDR3: TGCAGTGCCACCCGGGATACGCAGTATTTT.